The rows below give T cell receptor beta chains drawn from one sample of a study of radiation and T cells in renal cell carcinoma. The data were produced by immunoSEQ multiplex PCR, yet TCRdb's version contains in-frame clones alone and is incomplete. Of approximately 150,000 clones listed, less than 90% are singletons. The sample in question was blood, obtained from a patient whose treatment included radiotherapy and nephrectomy. The source is a woman between 50 and 59 years old with renal cell carcinoma. The CDR3 runs from the conserved cysteine through the conserved F or W. The D gene is left open where the match is weak. Expanded clones are given a class, and other clones once, few, many or no size at all.

j_gene,v_gene,abundance,d_gene,CDR3nt,CDR3aa
TRBJ1-5,TRBV4-2,-,-,TGTGCCAGCAGCCCAGTAGGCAATCAGCCCCAGCATTTT,CASSPVGNQPQHF
TRBJ2-5,TRBV5-4,few,TRBD2,TGTGCCAGCAGACGGGGGGGAGGGCTCCAAGAGACCCAGTACTTC,CASRRGGGLQETQYF
TRBJ2-4,TRBV6-5,-,-,TGTGCCAGCAGCAACCGGGACGGTAAGTACATTCAGTACTTC,CASSNRDGKYIQYF
TRBJ1-2,TRBV4-3,-,-,TGCGCCAGCAGCCAAGATGTGACATTCCCGGTAGGGTACACCTTC,CASSQDVTFPVGYTF
TRBJ2-7,TRBV28,-,-,TGTGCCAGCAATGGGACGCCAGGCAATTACGAGCAGTACTTC,CASNGTPGNYEQYF
TRBJ2-5,TRBV5-5,-,-,TGTGCCAGCAGCTCCACAGGTTACCAAGAGACCCAGTACTTC,CASSSTGYQETQYF
TRBJ2-7,TRBV30,-,TRBD1,TGTGCCTGGAGAGACCCGGGACAGGGCCACGAGCAGTACTTC,CAWRDPGQGHEQYF
TRBJ2-7,TRBV4-3,-,TRBD1,TGCGCCAGCAGCCAAGATGTAGGGGGCGCGGGCTCCTACGAGCAGTACTTC,CASSQDVGGAGSYEQYF
TRBJ2-5,TRBV5-1,-,TRBD1,TGCGCCAGCAGTCAGGGACAGGGAGGGGAAGAGACCCAGTACTTC,CASSQGQGGEETQYF
TRBJ2-2,TRBV28,once,-,TGTGCCAGCAAATGGGACCCCGCCGGGGAGCTGTTTTTT,CASKWDPAGELFF
TRBJ1-1,TRBV28,-,TRBD1,TGTGCCAGCGACAGGGGTTTGTTTGCCACTGAAGCTTTCTTT,CASDRGLFATEAFF
TRBJ1-4,TRBV6-5,few,TRBD1,TGTGCCAGCAGTGCTCGAACAGGGGAGGGTGAAAAACTGTTTTTT,CASSARTGEGEKLFF
TRBJ2-2,TRBV6-4,-,-,TGTGCCAGCAGTCCCGATGGGCTGGCCACCGGGGAGCTGTTTTTT,CASSPDGLATGELFF
TRBJ2-2,TRBV5-4,-,TRBD2,TGTGCCAGCAGCCCGACTAGCGGGGGTTCCGGGGAGCTGTTTTTT,CASSPTSGGSGELFF
TRBJ1-5,TRBV10-1,-,-,TGCGCCAGCAGTGAGTCTTACAATCAGCCCCAGCATTTT,CASSESYNQPQHF
TRBJ1-4,TRBV27,-,-,TGTGCCAGCAGTTTGTGGCGGGATAATGAAAAACTGTTTTTT,CASSLWRDNEKLFF
TRBJ2-7,TRBV19,-,TRBD1,TGTGCCAGTACGTCCCGGGACAGGGGGTTGTACGAGCAGTACTTC,CASTSRDRGLYEQYF
TRBJ2-3,TRBV11-2,-,-,TGTGCCAGCAGCTTAGAACGCACAGATACGCAGTATTTT,CASSLERTDTQYF
TRBJ1-1,TRBV19,-,-,TGTGCCAGTAGCAAAATGAACACTGAAGCTTTCTTT,CASSKMNTEAFF
TRBJ2-5,TRBV4-1,-,-,TGCGCCAGCAGCCAAGAAGCTAGCCCAGAGACCCAGTACTTC,CASSQEASPETQYF
TRBJ2-3,TRBV2,-,-,TGTGCCAGCATCATCGACCCGGGACGTAGCACAGATACGCAGTATTTT,CASIIDPGRSTDTQYF
TRBJ1-3,TRBV28,-,-,TGTGCCAGCAGTGCTCCCCGGGGAGCCGGAAACACCATATATTTT,CASSAPRGAGNTIYF